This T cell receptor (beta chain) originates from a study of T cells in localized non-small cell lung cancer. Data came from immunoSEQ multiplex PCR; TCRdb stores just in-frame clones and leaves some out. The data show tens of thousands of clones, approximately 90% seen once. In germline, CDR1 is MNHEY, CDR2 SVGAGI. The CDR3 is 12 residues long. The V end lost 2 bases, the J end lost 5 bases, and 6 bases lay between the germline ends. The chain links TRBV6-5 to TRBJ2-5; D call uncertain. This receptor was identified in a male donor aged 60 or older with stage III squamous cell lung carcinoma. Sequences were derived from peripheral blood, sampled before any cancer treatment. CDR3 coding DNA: TGTGCCAGCAGTTACCACGGGGAGACCCAGTACTTC. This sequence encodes CASSYHGETQYF.